This T cell receptor beta chain was found in a study of T-cell memory formation after mild COVID-19. Germline loops: CDR1 SGHTA, CDR2 FQGTGA. Trimming shortened V by 3 bases and J by 5 bases, and 10 bases separated the two germline ends. The CDR3 contains 13 residues. Study-wide findings and caveats: Detection of some responders pre-infection suggested pre-existing cross-reactive memory T cells participated.

As for this clonotype: Its specificity is not known.

TCRdb recomputed calls from the 5' RACE reads with MiXCR, one row per CDR3 protein. The sample carries about 270,000 distinct CDR3 sequences, 16% recorded once. The V and J genes are TRBV7-3 and TRBJ2-5; TRBD1 or TRBD2 may be the D gene (5 bases each). Material for sequencing was PBMCs or a T cell subset sorted from them (not recorded which). This sequence originates from a man aged 18-30 years who had mild COVID-19 (a few samples of this study predate the infection). Cell type and time point are not known. The CDR3 loop reads CASSFGDRETQYF. CDR3 coding DNA: TGTGCCAGCAGCTTCGGGGACCGGGAGACCCAGTACTTC. The full variable domain, rest sourced from reference TRBV7-3 and TRBJ2-5, is GAGVSQTPSNKVTEKGKYVELRCDPISGHTALYWYRQSLGQGPEFLIYFQGTGAADDSGLPNDRFFAVRPEGSVSTLKIQRTERGDSAVYLCASSFGDRETQYFGPGTRLLVL.